The 10 T cell receptor beta chains reported below all come from one sample, sequenced in a study of T-cell reconstitution after alpha-beta-depleted transplantation in children. The authors prepared the TCRbeta library with unique molecular identifiers. TCRdb called the PCR reads again in MiXCR, with one record for every CDR3 protein. The sample has 75,000 to 100,000 distinct CDR3 sequences, 7% to 10% seen once. The sequencing here drew on PBMCs from the stem cell graft donor, taken from the stem cell graft. Source of these receptors: a human donor who donated a stem cell graft to a child with congenital amegakaryocytic thrombocytopenia.

CDR3 amino acids: CASSSKGLQETQYF. For the CDR3, the DNA is TGTGCCAGCAGCAGCAAGGGGCTCCAAGAGACCCAGTACTTC. The chain carries TRBV7-9 and TRBJ2-5; D is possibly TRBD1 (5 bases). V gave up 5 bases and J gave up 1 base, with 11 bases separating them. The germline CDR1 and CDR2 sequences are SEHNR and FQNEAQ (reference sequence). The CDR3 is made up of 14 amino acids.

This clonotype was picked up many times. The rearrangement joins TRBV5-1 to TRBJ2-5, with 12 positions matching TRBD2. Germline loops: CDR1 SGHRS, CDR2 YFSETQ. Losses at the gene ends were 3 bases for V and 4 bases for J; bases not matched to a gene: 7. CDR3 size: 16 residues. This chain's CDR3 is CASSSGLAGLGETQYF. The DNA of the CDR3 is TGCGCCAGCAGCTCGGGACTAGCGGGCCTTGGAGAGACCCAGTACTTC.

This clonotype was detected many times. This chain connects TRBV5-1 to TRBJ1-2; D gene unclear. This CDR3 comprises 16 residues. V was cut by 2 bases and J by 1 base, with 15 bases left in between. CDR1 and CDR2 (germline): SGHRS, YFSETQ. Written as DNA, the CDR3 is TGCGCCAGCAGCTTCGATGGTTCCAGTATTAACTATGGCTACACCTTC. This sequence encodes CASSFDGSSINYGYTF. The full variable domain, its missing parts supplied by reference TRBV5-1 and TRBJ1-2, is KAGVTQTPRYLIKTRGQQVTLSCSPISGHRSVSWYQQTPGQGLQFLFEYFSETQRNKGNFPGRFSGRQFSNSRSEMNVSTLELGDSALYLCASSFDGSSINYGYTFGSGTRLTVV.

There are many counts of this clonotype. The chain links TRBV6-5 to TRBJ1-1; possibly TRBD1 for D (6 bases). The CDR3 spans 16 residues. Germline V gene lookup returns CDR1 MNHEY and CDR2 SVGAGI. V dropped 4 bases and J dropped 1 base, with 16 bases sitting between them. The CDR3 DNA sequence: TGTGCCAGCAGTTTGTTCCGTGGGGGCCAGAACACTGAAGCTTTCTTT. As protein: CASSLFRGGQNTEAFF.

With regard to this clonotype: The junction and the germline gene differ at one end; a read error may be behind it. This chain's CDR3 is CASSPGPGYNQPQHF. The CDR3, as DNA: TGTGCCAGCAGCCCCGGGCCAGGTTATAATCAGCCCCAGCATTTC. The rearrangement uses TRBV7-6 and TRBJ1-5; no definite D call. There are 15 residues in the CDR3. Germline V gene data show CDR1 as SGHVS and CDR2 as FNYEAQ.

At least ten counts were recorded for this clonotype. The V gene is TRBV10-3, the J gene TRBJ2-7; D not resolved. The CDR3 has 14 amino acids. In germline, CDR1 is ENHRY, CDR2 SYGVKD. The V end was cut by 3 bases, the J end by 2 bases, with 11 bases between. DNA of the CDR3: TGTGCCATCAGTGATGATACGGGCACCTACGAGCAGTACTTC. It encodes CAISDDTGTYEQYF.

At least ten counts were recorded for this clonotype. The chain is built from TRBV12-3 or TRBV12-4 and TRBJ1-6; 9 bases are shared with TRBD1. The CDR3 runs 15 residues. The junction had 8 bases not matched to a gene; V was cut back by 6 bases and J by 8 bases. The CDR3 bases are TGTGCCAGCAGGATACTACAGGGGGCCCATTCACCCCTCCACTTT. It is translated as CASRILQGAHSPLHF.

This clonotype was counted ten times or more. V gene TRBV7-2 combines with J gene TRBJ2-1; D possibly corresponds to TRBD2 (6 bases). Germline values: CDR1 SGHTA, CDR2 FQGNSA. The CDR3 loop spans 15 amino acids. The ends were cut back, 0 bases at V and 0 bases at J, with 6 bases in the middle. CDR3 in amino acids: CASSLARGSYNEQFF. CDR3 sequence (DNA): TGTGCCAGCAGCTTAGCGCGGGGCTCCTACAATGAGCAGTTCTTC. The full variable domain, with the rest looked up from reference TRBV7-2 and TRBJ2-1, is GAGVSQSPSNKVTEKGKDVELRCDPISGHTALYWYRQSLGQGLEFLIYFQGNSAPDKSGLPSDRFSAERTGGSVSTLTIQRTQQEDSAVYLCASSLARGSYNEQFFGPGTRLTVL.

This clonotype was seen ten or more times. The chain links TRBV6-2 or TRBV6-3 to TRBJ2-1; 9 nucleotides agree with TRBD2. CDR1 and CDR2 from the germline V gene are MNHEY and SVGEGT. V lost 10 bases to trimming and J lost 7 bases; unmatched junction nucleotides: 11. This CDR3 contains 14 residues. The CDR3 nucleotides read TGTGCCACGGGGGGACTAGCCCAAGGGAATGAGCAGTTCTTC. It is translated as CATGGLAQGNEQFF.

This clonotype was observed many times. V gene TRBV6-1 combines with J gene TRBJ2-3; tentative D call: TRBD2 (5 bases). Trimming cost V 8 bases and J 1 base, with 13 bases left between them. Germline assignment: CDR1 MNHNS and CDR2 SASEGT. The CDR3 contains 14 residues. The CDR3 DNA sequence: TGTGCCAGCGCCCTTGGGGAGCGCACAGATACGCAGTATTTT. Translated: CASALGERTDTQYF.